The clone carrying this T cell receptor (beta chain) was seen a handful of times. TCRdb fed the 5' RACE reads into MiXCR, producing one record per CDR3 protein. The sample shows tens of thousands of distinct CDR3 sequences, about 28% of them seen only once. Trimming cost V 3 bases and J 2 bases, with 11 bases left between them. The CDR3 runs to 14 residues. Germline V gene lookup returns CDR1 SGHRS and CDR2 YFSETQ. V usage is TRBV5-1 and J usage is TRBJ1-1, with a tentative D call TRBD1 (6 bases). The TCR originated in a female donor with breast cancer. What was sequenced was tumor-infiltrating memory CD4+ T cells sorted from the breast tumor. Sample subset: memory CD4+ T cells, CD4+CD45RO+CD25-. CDR3 in amino acids: CASSSLGANTEAFF. CDR3 coding DNA: TGCGCCAGCAGCTCGCTGGGGGCCAACACTGAAGCTTTCTTT.